This T cell receptor (beta chain) was retrieved from a study of T cells after yellow fever vaccination (dated by TCRdb to about 2019). In terms of the full investigation: The SMART-Seq v4 Ultra Low Input RNA kit was used to prepare libraries from fractions with low cell numbers. Two healthy male donors, one aged 18 to 30 and one aged 30 to 40 years, made up the cohort. To follow T-cell clones before and after both primary and booster YFV17D yellow fever vaccination, bulk TCR alpha and beta repertoires underwent longitudinal sequencing. Blood samples were taken at several timepoints before and after primary and secondary immunization, and bulk PBMC replicates and cell subsets were isolated. Results the study describes overall, beyond this receptor: Because abundant contaminating clonotypes from the bulk population could be contained in FACS-sorted repertoires, computational filtering was required. The study included only a couple of donors, which limits how far the findings can be generalized. Most clones expanded after primary vaccination were re-detected after the booster (around 96% of CD4 and 88% of CD8), suggesting broad memory maintenance. Compared with the primary T-cell response, the secondary T-cell response was faster but weaker, reaching its peak on day 5 rather than on day 15. A small fraction of clonotypes showed up in both the CD4 and CD8 compartments, probably as a result of convergent recombination.

The sample's treatment or condition label, in plain terms: live attenuated yellow fever vaccine strain. A standard Ficoll-Paque protocol was used to isolate PBMCs from peripheral blood. Dynabeads CD4 and CD8 positive selection kits were used to isolate the CD4 and CD8 T-cell fractions. RNA was extracted with TriZol from bulk PBMCs, CD4 and CD8 fractions, and dextramer-positive and dextramer-negative fractions. In the germline V gene (reference sequence), CDR1 corresponds to SGHNT and CDR2 to YYREEE. The CDR3 measures 15 amino acids from cysteine to phenylalanine. Of the read, only the CDR3 DNA is kept; its 45 bases are in frame from base 1. Trimming removed 0 bases from V and 7 bases from J; the gene matches leave 7 bases unexplained. This clonotype was detected only a few times. The antigen it recognizes is unknown. No base quality information exists; no much larger clone differs at one position. TCR cDNA was synthesized by 5'RACE template switching, through which a universal primer site and unique molecular identifiers were introduced. Priming for cDNA synthesis came from both the TCR alpha and TCR beta constant segments. Two PCR steps were used to amplify libraries, with sample barcodes and sequencing adapters being added in the second step. Sequencing of libraries was performed on Illumina HiSeq 2500 (2x100 bp) or NovaSeq (2x150 bp). The authors processed their data as follows. MIGEC was used to demultiplex reads and collapse the reads into UMI consensus sequences, and MiXCR was used for V(D)J alignment. Vaccine-responding clonotypes were defined with edgeR using replicate PBMC samples, requiring FDR below 0.01 and a log2 fold change above 5 up to day 15. Bulk clonotypes were assigned CD4 or CD8 identity according to which sequenced CD4 or CD8 repertoire held them at higher abundance. TCRdb reworked the public reads: Q25 trimming with fastp, MiXCR clone assembly, productive beta chains retained. Rows are combined by CDR3 protein, so each entry shows the most common genes and DNA. The V and J calls were determined by TCRdb, not by the authors. The sample includes approximately 250,000 distinct CDR3 sequences, with over 6.5% observed a single time. 0.8% to 1.2% of the sample goes to the ten largest clones.

The sequence is built from TRBV5-4 and TRBJ1-2; TRBD1 matches 9 bases in the middle. Sample: CD4+ T cells sorted from PBMCs, taken on the day of the yellow fever booster vaccination. The TCR comes from a man aged 25-45 years who received the YFV17D yellow fever vaccine. In nucleotides, the sequence is TGTGCCAGCAGCTTGGCCCTGACAGGGGGAGGTGGCTACACCTTC. This encodes CASSLALTGGGGYTF.